This T cell receptor beta chain was identified in a study of blood T cell repertoires in COVID-19. Turning to the study itself: Material from acute and convalescent COVID-19 was sourced from the United States, Italy and Spain.

Trimming removed 4 bases at V and 7 bases at J, with 10 bases between. This CDR3 has 13 residues. Germline V gene data show CDR1 as SEHNR and CDR2 as FQNEAQ (reference sequence). Measured with immunoSEQ multiplex PCR; TCRdb has only the in-frame clones, and not every one. The sample holds 99,000 or so clones, around 87% seen once. The TCR sequence derives from a middle-aged man with acute or convalescent COVID-19. The chain combines TRBV7-9 with TRBJ2-2; D unresolved. The sequencing sample was made of peripheral blood. For the CDR3, the DNA is TGTGCCAGCAGCTCACCGCTAAGCGGGGAGCTGTTTTTT. It translates to CASSSPLSGELFF.